This TCR beta chain derives from a study of identifying expanded T cells in peripheral blood. Study observations and caveats: Across healthy donors, higher total template counts meant significantly greater approximately 2-week count variance. Over about two and four weeks, about 15 and 19 clones changed, versus around 1.2 between replicates.

Worth noting for this clone: Its specificity is not known.

Method: immunoSEQ multiplex PCR; TCRdb's copy keeps in-frame clones and lacks some. This table has under 120,000 clones, approximately 90% appearing once. Germline CDR1 SGHRS, CDR2 YFSETQ. Between the trimmed V and J ends, which lost 0 bases and 5 bases, there was a span of 14 bases. CDR3 length: 15 residues. Healthy donors had no documented immune events, such as infections, while sampled. The chain is built from TRBV5-1 and TRBJ1-1, with D maybe TRBD1 (5 bases). The sequence was collected from a person between 18 and 69 years old in good health. The specimen sequenced was blood. This CDR3 is CASSLDGGKGTEAFF. CDR3 in DNA: TGCGCCAGCAGCTTGGATGGAGGGAAGGGGACTGAAGCTTTCTTT.